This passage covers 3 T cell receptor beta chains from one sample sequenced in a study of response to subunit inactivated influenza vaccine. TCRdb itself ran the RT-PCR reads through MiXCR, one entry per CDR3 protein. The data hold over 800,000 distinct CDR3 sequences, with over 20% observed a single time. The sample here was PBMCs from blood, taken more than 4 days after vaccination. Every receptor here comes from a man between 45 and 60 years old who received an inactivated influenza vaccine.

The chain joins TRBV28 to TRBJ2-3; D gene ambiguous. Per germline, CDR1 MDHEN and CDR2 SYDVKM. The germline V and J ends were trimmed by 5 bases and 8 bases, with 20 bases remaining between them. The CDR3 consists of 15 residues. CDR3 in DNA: TGTGCCAGCAGTCTCCACGCCTCCCCCGGTGGTACGCAGTATTTT. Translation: CASSLHASPGGTQYF.

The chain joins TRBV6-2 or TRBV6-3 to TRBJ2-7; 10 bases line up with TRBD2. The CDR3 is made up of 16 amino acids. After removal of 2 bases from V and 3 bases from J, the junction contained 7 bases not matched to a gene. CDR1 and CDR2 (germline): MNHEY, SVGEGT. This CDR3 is CASSYGASGGYYEQYF. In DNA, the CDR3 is TGTGCCAGCAGTTACGGGGCTAGCGGGGGTTACTACGAGCAGTACTTC.

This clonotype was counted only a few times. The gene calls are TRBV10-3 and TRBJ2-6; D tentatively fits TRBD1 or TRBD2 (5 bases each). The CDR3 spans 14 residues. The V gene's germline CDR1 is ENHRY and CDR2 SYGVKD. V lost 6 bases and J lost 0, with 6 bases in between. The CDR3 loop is CAIRRGSGANVLTF. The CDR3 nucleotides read TGTGCCATCAGGAGGGGCTCTGGGGCCAACGTCCTGACTTTC.